This TCR beta chain was sequenced during a study of blood T cell repertoires in COVID-19. Study overall: T cells, B-cell-depleted T cells, or PBMCs provided the cDNA or gDNA that served as material.

The CDR3 has 13 residues. Germline-derived CDR1 and CDR2 are MDHEN and SYDVKM. Trimming removed 7 bases from V and 5 bases from J; junction bases left unmatched: 7. As originally analysed: Reference gene primer amplification gave estimated nucleated cell counts. Generated by immunoSEQ multiplex PCR, the TCRdb table keeps only in-frame clones and is missing some. D and trimming come from the DNA, and the V and J calls and clone size come from that table. The table has around 80,000 clones, about four fifths seen once. The clonotype comes from a human donor in a cohort sampled during active COVID-19. The sequenced material came from peripheral blood. V gene TRBV28 combines with J gene TRBJ2-5, with 7 bases identical to TRBD1. The CDR3 sequence is CASIEGAGETQYF. The CDR3 region has the DNA TGTGCCAGCATAGAGGGGGCTGGGGAGACCCAGTACTTC.